Included here is one T cell receptor (beta chain) sequence, with context. Its recognized antigen is unknown. Base qualities are not provided; no much larger clone lies one nucleotide away. The cohort was made up of 666 healthy bone marrow donors. Cohort members were all nominally healthy when sampled, although unrecorded immune exposures were likely present. The donor was CMV seropositive and was included in the group of 250 to 350 seropositive cohort members. A peripheral blood sample was provided by each donor, and peripheral blood mononuclear cells were used for TCR beta sequencing. The Qiagen DNeasy Blood Extraction Kit was used to extract genomic DNA from the blood cell samples. The source of the sample is a study of cytomegalovirus exposure and HLA in healthy donors (dated by TCRdb to 2015 to 2018). Notes on the research overall: An earlier analysis of around 600 of the donors reported 250 to 300 Gb of sequence data and some 120 million unique TCR beta sequences from approximately 180 million T cells. Roughly 300 gigabases of sequencing data and tens of millions of unique TCR sequences were included in an early release covering roughly 700 HLA-typed donors. Among the roughly 390 genotyped donors, about 83% belonged to the genetic ancestry cluster associated with self-reported Caucasian donors. The study was designed to test whether signatures of past pathogen exposure could be identified by cataloging public T cell receptors. The study used immunosequencing to profile the T cell repertoires of several hundred subjects and linked those repertoires to cytomegalovirus serostatus. Along with the roughly 700-subject first cohort, a separate validation cohort of roughly 110 different subjects was used. To predict cytomegalovirus infection status, the study brought together high-throughput TCR immunosequencing, statistical association of individual TCRs with disease status, and machine learning. A later analysis re-examined previously published TCR beta repertoires from 500 to 700 donors and added high-resolution HLA genotyping to investigate patterns of TCR occurrence. In the later analysis, no new phenotypic data were used to find candidate immune exposures; instead, reliance was placed on TCR beta sequences and their occurrence across donors. In an earlier analysis of around 540 of the donors, high-throughput TCR beta sequencing was used to judge whether each TCR beta V gene segment behaved as functional or pseudogenic. Donor age, sex, ethnicity and CMV serostatus were compiled alongside the repertoire data. A later genetic analysis used genome-wide SNP genotypes for about 60% of the roughly 700 donors, treating that subset as a discovery cohort. All discovery cohort repertoires had been generated using a single sequencing platform. Class I and class II HLA loci were covered by the typing at four-digit resolution. Typing coverage varied by locus: about 620-640 donors for A, B, C, DRB1 and DQB1; approximately 500 for DQA1; more than 600 for DPA1; more than 450 for DPB1. Because of strong linkage in the cohort, roughly five DR-DQ haplotypes were treated as single units for association and clustering. Among about 400 genotyped donors of the cohort, an average of around 250,000 unique TCR beta nucleotide sequences was sequenced per donor, of which approximately 18% were non-productive. Broad study findings and their caveats: Some 15 rarely observed V segments, including chromosome 9 orphons, were excluded from the earlier analysis of a few hundred of the donors because counts were too low. Some IMGT-functional V segments, including TRBV6-2 and TRBV6-3, could not be distinguished by the 87-base-pair reads and were therefore excluded. In both the original and validation cohorts, the classifier was reported to diagnose cytomegalovirus status with high specificity and sensitivity. The study gave a list of 150 to 200 TCR beta chains associated with cytomegalovirus. A cluster of highly shared sequence variants was judged likely to represent a technical artifact of the sequencing pipeline. HLA typing was unavailable for some donors at each locus, so association tests used only the typed subset. Linkage disequilibrium might explain the correlated functional status among segregating V segments, but an unknown experimental factor could not be excluded. In this cohort, only TCR beta chains were sequenced, and detectable features were limited by the absence of alpha or paired-chain data. According to a later analysis, TCR association rates differed among HLA loci, with DRB1 alleles showing the most associated TCRs and HLA-C alleles showing the fewest. A later analysis found that most CMV-associated TCR beta chains appeared HLA-restricted, with HLA associations seemingly driven largely by CMV exposure. For the cohort, immune exposure information was limited to CMV serostatus. A later genetic analysis associated a missense DCLRE1C variant with V-gene and J-gene trimming of TCR beta chains, and an independent cohort replicated the association. Roughly uniform sequencing depth across donors was assumed in presence/absence analyses, although this assumption may not hold. In an earlier analysis of some 500 of the donors, most TCR beta V segments were observed in productive rearrangements about 87% or about 30% of the time, broadly matching IMGT annotations. A later analysis associated roughly 17,000 TCR beta sequences with specific HLA alleles at a false discovery rate of 0.05. A few of the identified cytomegalovirus-associated TCR beta chains were confirmed in vitro to be specific for cytomegalovirus antigens. A further reported finding was that TCR beta sequences accurately predicted the HLA-A and HLA-B alleles for most subjects in the first cohort. While some public TCRs were present in many individuals, most TCR sequences turned up only very rarely across donors. When HLA alleles, especially DR and DQ, strongly co-occurred, TCR associations were difficult to assign to individual alleles. A later analysis found that HLA-associated TCR beta chains were more clonally expanded and had lower generation probabilities than equally common non-associated chains. The authors suggested that the approach could potentially be generalized to other disease states and immunological phenotypes. In a later genetic analysis, fewer N-insertions in productive TCRs were reported among donors in an Asian-associated ancestry cluster than the roughly 700-donor mean. A later analysis reported that several top co-occurrence clusters appeared linked to parvovirus B19, influenza, CMV and Epstein-Barr virus.

The CDR3 sequence holds 14 residues, the cysteine and phenylalanine included. Only the CDR3 DNA stays, 42 bases, in frame from base 1. CDR1 and CDR2 are drawn from the germline V gene: SGHNT, YENEEA. V is cut by 5 bases and J by 3 bases, and the space between the germline ends is 14 bases. Libraries came from the immunoSEQ multiplex PCR assay. The multiplex PCR relied on a mix of 60 forward primers for TCR Vbeta segments and 13 reverse primers for TCR Jbeta segments. A multiplex PCR assay on genomic DNA amplified the CDR3 region of rearranged TCR beta genes. The Illumina HiSeq System was used to sequence the amplified TCR beta libraries as 87-base-pair reads. The paper's data handling went like this. Across the 670 or so repertoires, a later analysis counted some 81 million unique TCR beta chains, 9.5 million to 13 million of which were shared by at least two donors. To remove PCR and sequencing errors, raw reads were error-corrected and collapsed into unique sequences using a nearest-neighbor algorithm that merged closely related sequences. To assign V, D and J gene segments, CDR3 sequences were aligned to IMGT reference sequences. For a sequence to be retained, a match of at least six nucleotides was required to both a V gene segment and a J gene segment. Rearrangements were classified as productive when the CDR3 lacked stop codons and remained in frame with V and J, and all other rearrangements were classified as non-productive. Following IMGT convention, CDR3 was defined as the stretch from the second conserved V-encoded cysteine to the conserved J-encoded phenylalanine. Sequences without an unambiguous match to a single V gene segment were excluded from the earlier analysis of 587 of the donors. An earlier analysis of a few hundred of the donors called V segments functional above 56.7% productive rearrangements and segregating when the between-donor standard deviation exceeded 5%. A statistical classification framework was built to diagnose cytomegalovirus status from the catalog of TCR beta chain sequences. In a later analysis, TCR nucleotide sequences were compared against IMGT/GENE-DB human TR gene sequences so that V and J genes could be assigned. In a later analysis, CDR3 sequences and most-parsimonious VDJ recombination scenarios were assigned using the TCRdist pipeline. In a later analysis, each TCR beta chain was defined by its CDR3 amino acid sequence together with its V-gene family, and reads lacking a unique V-gene family were excluded. A later analysis removed several hundred highly shared, low-generation-probability nucleotide sequences to deal with suspected cross-contamination and a sequencing artifact. For each public chain, a later analysis derived a clonal expansion index from normalized ranks of inferred template counts within each repertoire. A later analysis computed generation probabilities with a VDJ recombination model fitted to out-of-frame rearrangements, and checked the results against IGoR. Hypergeometric tests were used in a later analysis to score TCR-TCR, TCR-HLA and TCR-CMV co-occurrence, with a repertoire-size bias correction applied to the TCR pairs. To estimate false discovery rates, a later analysis permuted the HLA or CMV assignments 20 times. In a later analysis, co-occurring TCRs were grouped using DBSCAN, with TCRdist sequence similarity added in when clustering inside HLA-allele-positive subsets. For co-occurrence clustering, repertoires with fewer than 30,000 or more than 120,000 public chains were excluded, along with several repertoires with anomalous nucleotide sharing. The clones in this table, taken by TCRdb from immuneACCESS, are in-frame only. Not every clone is retained; where verified, under half of the shortfall comes from an unresolved V gene, and the cause of the rest is unknown. V and J calls and clone size are given by that table; D and trimming were obtained from the DNA. The sample includes 80,000 to 130,000 clones, with roughly three quarters observed a single time. The ten largest clones represent under 5% of the sample.

In this chain, TRBV11-3 is recombined with TRBJ2-7; TRBD1 is a weak D gene call, 6 bases matching. The sequenced material came from PBMCs. This TCR derives from a female donor in good health and CMV-seropositive. The CDR3 in this case is CASSPRTVVYEQYF. The bases are TGTGCCAGCAGCCCACGGACAGTAGTCTACGAGCAGTACTTC.